The rows below give T cell receptor beta chains drawn from one sample of a study of beta chain features in type 1 diabetes. Repertoires were generated with immunoSEQ multiplex PCR, while TCRdb's copy carries only in-frame clones and drops some. In the table there are about 340,000 clones, 9.3% of which are singletons. The sample was central memory CD4+ T cells from blood. These receptors all stem from a man aged 25 to 45 with type 1 diabetes. Both conserved end residues are part of each CDR3. D genes are given only for firm matches. Clone size is stated in some rows and not others, as once, few, many or a class when expanded.

clone_size	d_call	v_call	j_call	cdr3_nt	cdr3_aa
NA	NA	TRBV7-9	TRBJ2-1	TGTGCCAGCCAAGCCATAAGTACAGGCAATGAGCAGTTCTTC	CASQAISTGNEQFF
NA	NA	TRBV29-1	TRBJ1-5	TGCAGCGTTTCAACAGACAATCAGCCCCAGCATTTT	CSVSTDNQPQHF
few	NA	TRBV25-1	TRBJ1-5	TGTGCCAGCGGTAGGGAGAGCAATCAGCCCCAGCATTTT	CASGRESNQPQHF
few	TRBD1	TRBV10-3	TRBJ2-2	TGTGCCATCAGGGGACAGCCTTCGGTCACCGGGGAGCTGTTTTTT	CAIRGQPSVTGELFF
NA	TRBD2	TRBV29-1	TRBJ2-1	TGCAGCGTTCCATGGACTAGCGGACACAATGAGCAGTTCTTC	CSVPWTSGHNEQFF
few	NA	TRBV29-1	TRBJ1-1	TGCAGCGTTGTTGGTGGAATCGCTGACCTATCTGAAGCTTTCTTT	CSVVGGIADLSEAFF
NA	NA	TRBV7-9	TRBJ2-5	TGTGCCAGCAGCTCGGACGGGGGCCAAGAGACCCAGTACTTC	CASSSDGGQETQYF
few	TRBD1	TRBV19	TRBJ1-1	TGTGCCAGTAGCCTCACAGGGGGCACTGAAGCTTTCTTT	CASSLTGGTEAFF
few	TRBD2	TRBV2	TRBJ2-3	TGTGCCAGCAGTGAAGTGGGCCTAGCGGGGAAGGCAGATACGCAGTATTTT	CASSEVGLAGKADTQYF
few	NA	TRBV7-2	TRBJ2-3	TGTGCCAGCAGCTTAGGGCTATTCACAGATACGCAGTATTTT	CASSLGLFTDTQYF
NA	NA	TRBV4-3	TRBJ2-5	TGCGCCAGCAGCCAAGATTTCAGGGAGACCCAGTACTTC	CASSQDFRETQYF
few	TRBD1	TRBV7-9	TRBJ2-7	TGTGCCAGCAGCTTGGGACAGGGCCCCCACGAGCAGTACTTC	CASSLGQGPHEQYF
NA	NA	TRBV18	TRBJ2-7	TGTGCCAGCTCACCAAACTCCTACGAGCAGTACTTC	CASSPNSYEQYF
few	TRBD2	TRBV7-2	TRBJ2-4	TGTGCCAGCAGCCAGGGACTAACTCTAGCCAAAAACATTCAGTACTTC	CASSQGLTLAKNIQYF
few	NA	TRBV5-4	TRBJ2-7	TGTGCCAGCAGCTTGTCGGACAGCCTCGCGCAGTACTTC	CASSLSDSLAQYF
NA	NA	TRBV16	TRBJ1-1	TGTGCCAGCAGCCCAACCGCTGGGTCCGCTGAAGCTTTCTTT	CASSPTAGSAEAFF
few	NA	TRBV6-5	TRBJ2-3	TGTGCCAGCAGTCCCCACAGGACTAGCACAGATACGCAGTATTTT	CASSPHRTSTDTQYF
few	TRBD1	TRBV27	TRBJ1-2	TGTGCCAGCAGGGAATGGACAGGGTCTAGCGGCTATGGCTACACCTTC	CASREWTGSSGYGYTF
NA	TRBD1	TRBV6-5	TRBJ1-5	TGTGCCAGCAGGGGACAGGCTAGCAATCAGCCCCAGCATTTT	CASRGQASNQPQHF
NA	TRBD1	TRBV11-2	TRBJ2-3	TGTGCCAGCAGCTTAGCAGGGGGCTACGATACGCAGTATTTT	CASSLAGGYDTQYF
few	NA	TRBV5-6	TRBJ1-1	TGTGCCAGCAGCTTACTGGGCGTAGTGAACACTGAAGCTTTCTTT	CASSLLGVVNTEAFF
NA	NA	TRBV7-9	TRBJ1-2	TGTGCCAGCAGCCAGGACAGTTATAACTATGGCTACACCTTC	CASSQDSYNYGYTF
NA	TRBD2	TRBV5-4	TRBJ2-1	TGTGCCAGCAGCACGACTAGCGGGGGGGATGAGCAGTTCTTC	CASSTTSGGDEQFF
few	NA	TRBV5-6	TRBJ1-3	TGTGCCAGCAGCTTGTTCTCGCAGGCGGCTGGAAACACCATATATTTT	CASSLFSQAAGNTIYF
NA	NA	TRBV29-1	TRBJ2-5	TGCAGCGTTTCAGGGCCCTTCGAGGAGACCCAGTACTTC	CSVSGPFEETQYF
NA	NA	TRBV19	TRBJ2-1	TGTGCCAGTAGTATAGTACGGTCCTACAATGAGCAGTTCTTC	CASSIVRSYNEQFF
few	NA	TRBV5-4	TRBJ2-5	TGTGCCAGCAGCTTGGCCGGGACTCACCAAGAGACCCAGTACTTC	CASSLAGTHQETQYF
NA	TRBD1	TRBV29-1	TRBJ1-1	TGCAGCGTGGACGACGACAGGGCGATTGAAGCTTTCTTT	CSVDDDRAIEAFF
many	NA	TRBV30	TRBJ2-3	TGTGCCTGGAAACGAGATACGCAGTATTTT	CAWKRDTQYF
NA	NA	TRBV5-8	TRBJ2-1	TGTGCCAGCAGCTACGCTCGACTAGTCTCCTACAATGAGCAGTTCTTC	CASSYARLVSYNEQFF
few	NA	TRBV18	TRBJ1-1	TGTGCCAGCTCACCACTTCTCTCTGAAGCTTTCTTT	CASSPLLSEAFF
NA	TRBD2	TRBV25-1	TRBJ2-3	TGTGCCAGCAGTGAGCGAGCGGGGGGCCTCTCAGATACGCAGTATTTT	CASSERAGGLSDTQYF
few	NA	TRBV5-6	TRBJ1-2	TGTGCCAGCAGCTTGGATCGGGAGAGCACCTTC	CASSLDRESTF
NA	NA	TRBV30	TRBJ2-7	TGTGCCTGGTCGGTCAGGAACGAGCAGTACTTC	CAWSVRNEQYF
few	TRBD2	TRBV7-2	TRBJ2-3	TGTGCCAGCAGCTTCACTAGCGGGGGTCGAGATACGCAGTATTTT	CASSFTSGGRDTQYF
few	TRBD1	TRBV6-5	TRBJ1-5	TGTGCCAGCAGTTCCGGACAGGGGTATCAGCCCCAGCATTTT	CASSSGQGYQPQHF
few	NA	TRBV7-2	TRBJ2-7	TGTGCCAGCAGCCAAAGTATTTACGAGCAGTACTTC	CASSQSIYEQYF
NA	NA	TRBV7-2	TRBJ2-1	TGTGCCAGCAGCGAATTCAGGGACGGGCAGTTCTTC	CASSEFRDGQFF
many	NA	TRBV7-9	TRBJ2-7	TGTGCCAGCAGCCGCAATCCAGGGTTATACGAGCAGTACTTC	CASSRNPGLYEQYF
NA	NA	TRBV11-2	TRBJ2-3	TGTGCCAGCAGAAAGACAGTAGCGGAAACCACAGATACGCAGTATTTT	CASRKTVAETTDTQYF
NA	NA	TRBV5-6	TRBJ2-5	TGTGCCAGCAGCCGCCCGGCCCAAGAGACCCAGTACTTC	CASSRPAQETQYF
NA	NA	TRBV5-1	TRBJ2-3	TGCGCCAGCAGCCCCGGCCGGCAGGGGCCAGATACGCAGTATTTT	CASSPGRQGPDTQYF
NA	TRBD2	TRBV7-9	TRBJ2-7	TGTGCCAGCGGAGCGGGGGGCTCCTACGAGCAGTACTTC	CASGAGGSYEQYF
NA	NA	TRBV19	TRBJ2-3	TGTGCCAGTAGTATTACGCGGGGCAGCACAGATACGCAGTATTTT	CASSITRGSTDTQYF